This T cell receptor beta chain was sequenced during a study of chemoradiotherapy in HPV16-positive cancers. Generated by immunoSEQ multiplex PCR, the TCRdb table keeps only in-frame clones and is missing some. This repertoire shows more than 35,000 clones, around 80% found once; its top ten account for under 5.5%. The source is a human donor with HPV-associated anogenital cancer. Sequencing was performed on blood, taken from a patient who underwent chemoradiotherapy.

The CDR3 DNA reads as TGTGCCAGCAGCGTAGGGGGGAGTGACACTGAAGCTTTCTTT. Residues: CASSVGGSDTEAFF. This rearrangement joins TRBV9 to TRBJ1-1, with D possibly matching TRBD1 (5 bases). The V gene's germline CDR1 is SGDLS and CDR2 YYNGEE. Trimming took 0 bases from V and 3 from J, leaving 9 bases between them. This CDR3 comprises 14 residues.